Included here is one T cell receptor beta chain sequence, with context. Antigen: not known. Time point in this sample: newly diagnosed GD, antithyroid drugs for less than 3 months. There was RNA extracted from PBMCs, and the TCR library was made from it. Germline V CDR1 and CDR2: LNHDA, SQIVND (reference sequence). The CDR3 contains 16 residues. The V gene lost 5 bases and the J gene lost 6 bases, with 22 bases spanning the gap. Arm-PCR of CDR3 regions and iRepertoire HTBI primers were the basis on which TCR beta libraries were built. TCRdb used MiXCR to reprocess the multiplex PCR reads, holding one entry per CDR3 protein. In the table there are more than 450,000 distinct CDR3 sequences, 9.5% to 15% of which are singletons. This sample is part of a study of regulatory T cells in long-lasting Graves disease. Overall study results and limits: Between persistent patients, 2,500 to 3,500 public clonotypes were shared, exceeding the 800 to 1,000 shared between new patients.

The same data also went into a second study, on T cells in Graves' hyperthyroidism and ophthalmopathy. That source notes: Graves' hyperthyroidism is called stable when ophthalmopathy does not progress within 18 months. TCR CDR3 underwent first-round RT-PCR with the HTBI primer set.

The material was peripheral blood mononuclear cells (PBMCs), obtained at new diagnosis, from a patient treated with antithyroid drugs. This receptor was taken from a woman in her twenties or thirties with Graves disease. The rearrangement uses TRBV19 and TRBJ1-1, with D perhaps matching TRBD1 (5 bases). CDR3 in DNA: TGTGCCAGTAGTCCTAGCTCCGATTGGGGGGTCGCTGAAGCTTTCTTT. Protein: CASSPSSDWGVAEAFF.